This TCR beta chain was documented in a study of T cells in Graves' hyperthyroidism and ophthalmopathy. Overall study results and limits: Through a model of 13 V-J features, ophthalmopathy was separated from stable hyperthyroidism.

There are many counts of this clonotype. Its antigen is not known. This CDR3 spans 12 amino acids. The V gene lost 0 bases and the J gene lost 6 bases, with 5 bases spanning the gap. The germline CDR1 and CDR2 sequences are KGHDR and SFDVKD. Lactation, pregnancy, other autoimmune disease or uncontrolled infection excluded patients. Amplified TCR beta CDR3 regions derived from RNA transcripts. First-round RT-PCR with HTBI primers amplified the TCR CDR3 region. TCRdb fed the multiplex PCR reads into MiXCR, producing one record per CDR3 protein. The repertoire includes roughly 400,000 distinct CDR3 sequences, over 11% of them detected once, and around 27% sits in the top ten.

The V call is TRBV24-1, the J call TRBJ2-7; possible D gene TRBD1, 5 bases. This receptor was obtained from a man aged 45-60 years with Graves' ophthalmopathy. The specimen was blood. CDR3 nucleotide sequence: TGTGCCACCAGTGATTTGAGGGGCGAGCAGTACTTC. This translates into CATSDLRGEQYF.